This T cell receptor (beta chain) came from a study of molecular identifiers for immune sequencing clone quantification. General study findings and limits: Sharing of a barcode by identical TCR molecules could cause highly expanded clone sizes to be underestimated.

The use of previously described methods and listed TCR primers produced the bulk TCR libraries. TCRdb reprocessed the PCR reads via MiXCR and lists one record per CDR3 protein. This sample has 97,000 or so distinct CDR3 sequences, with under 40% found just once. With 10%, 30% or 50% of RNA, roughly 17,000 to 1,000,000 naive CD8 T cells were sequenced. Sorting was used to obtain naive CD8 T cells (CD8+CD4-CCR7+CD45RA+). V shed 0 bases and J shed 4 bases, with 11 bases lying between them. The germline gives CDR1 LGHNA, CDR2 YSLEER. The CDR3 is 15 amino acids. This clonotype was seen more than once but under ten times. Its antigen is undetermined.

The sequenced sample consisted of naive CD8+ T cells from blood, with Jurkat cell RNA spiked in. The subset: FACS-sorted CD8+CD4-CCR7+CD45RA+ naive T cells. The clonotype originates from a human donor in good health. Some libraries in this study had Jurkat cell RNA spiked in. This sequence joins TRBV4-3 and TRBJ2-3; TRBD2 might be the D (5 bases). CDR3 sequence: CASSQDGENSDTQYF. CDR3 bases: TGCGCCAGCAGCCAAGACGGGGAGAACTCAGATACGCAGTATTTT.